This T cell receptor (beta chain) was recorded in a study of cytomegalovirus exposure and HLA in healthy donors. Study-level findings and limits: Among the sequence variants, a highly shared cluster was likely an artifact of sequencing. Accurate prediction of HLA-A and HLA-B alleles (for most subjects) was reportedly achieved from TCR beta sequences.

On this clone: The antigen remains undetermined.

Both 60 Vbeta primers and 13 Jbeta primers went into the PCR. The table came from immunoSEQ multiplex PCR; TCRdb's copy has only in-frame clones and leaves some out. Of around 130,000 clones in the sample, about two thirds are singletons; the top ten hold 6.6%. The sequence came from a man aged 35 to 55 in good health and CMV-seropositive. The sequenced sample was PBMCs.

CDR3 loop: CASSEVGDRAYEQYF. CDR3 in DNA: TGCGCCAGCAGTGAAGTTGGGGACAGGGCCTACGAGCAGTACTTC. J is TRBJ2-7 and V is TRBV10-2; 9 bases are shared with TRBD1. V was clipped by 3 bases and J by 2 bases; unmatched bases: 5. Per the germline V gene, CDR1 is WSHSY and CDR2 is SAAADI. The CDR3 sequence is 15 residues long.